This TCR beta chain was found in a study of blood T cell repertoires in COVID-19. Study background: The United States, Italy and Spain supplied acute and convalescent COVID-19 samples. The analysed material was cDNA or gDNA that came from T cells, B-cell-depleted T cells, or PBMCs.

Original analysis: The authors estimated nucleated cell counts from reference gene primer amplification. Repertoires were generated with immunoSEQ multiplex PCR, while TCRdb's copy carries only in-frame clones and drops some. D and trimming were read from the DNA, whereas the V and J calls and clone size are those reported in that table. In the table there are approximately 140,000 clones, about 91% of which are singletons. The CDR3 is 15 amino acids. Germline CDR1 is SGHVS and CDR2 is FNYEAQ. V lost 6 bases to trimming and J lost 5 bases; unmatched junction nucleotides: 9. The receptor was derived from a human donor in a cohort sampled during active COVID-19. The V gene is TRBV7-6, the J gene TRBJ2-2; 7 bases fit TRBD2. The sample comprised peripheral blood. For the CDR3, the DNA is TGTGCCAGCAGTTCCGGGCTGGGGGGGACCGGGGAGCTGTTTTTT. This sequence encodes CASSSGLGGTGELFF.